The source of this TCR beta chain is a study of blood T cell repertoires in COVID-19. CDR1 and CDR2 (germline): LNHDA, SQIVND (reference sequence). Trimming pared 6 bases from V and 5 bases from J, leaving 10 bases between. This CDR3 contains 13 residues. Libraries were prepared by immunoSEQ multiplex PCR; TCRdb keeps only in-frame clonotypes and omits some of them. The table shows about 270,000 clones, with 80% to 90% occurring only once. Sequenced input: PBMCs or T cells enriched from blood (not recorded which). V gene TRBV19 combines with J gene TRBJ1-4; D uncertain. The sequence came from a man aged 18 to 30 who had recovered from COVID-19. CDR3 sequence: CASRDRWNEKLFF. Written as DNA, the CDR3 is TGTGCCAGTAGAGATCGGTGGAATGAAAAACTGTTTTTT.